This T cell receptor (beta chain) is drawn from a study of CD4 T cells in relation to SARS-CoV-2 and coronaviruses (dated by TCRdb to the early 2020s). For context, the study as a whole: The ViraFEST assay cultured PBMCs with antigen for nine to eleven days, then sequenced TCR beta CDR3s to find antigen-specific clonal expansions. An HIV-1 Nef peptide pool or a no-peptide culture served as the negative reference condition. Using patient-derived lymphoblastoid cell lines, the shared crossreactive spike epitopes were mapped to their HLA restriction. At the level of individual TCR clonotypes, the study evaluated whether memory CD4+ T cells crossreact between the spike proteins of SARS-CoV-2 and those of common cold coronaviruses. The Adaptive Biotechnologies TCR-sequencing kit was used for samples from a few pre-COVID donors and for the naive versus memory experiments, whereas the other data were Illumina-based. For other donors in the study, expansion assays were sequenced with a different, Illumina-based TCR-beta assay. On the study overall, not on this receptor specifically: Because no donor provided both pre-pandemic and post-infection samples, tracing the source of pre-existing responses was limited. Compared with monoreactive clones, crossreactive clones had significantly weaker SARS-CoV-2-driven expansion, a result consistent with antigenic imprinting. Small numbers of patients and of tested TCRs were a limitation of the study. Crossreactivity analysis centred on spike protein, so crossreactivity against other viral proteins was not assessed. Roughly 64% of donors had memory CD4+ clonotypes that crossrecognized SARS-CoV-2 and at least one common cold coronavirus spike.

Library preparation used the immunoSEQ multiplex PCR assay. As for the authors' bioinformatics: During preprocessing, nonproductive sequences were discarded, as were any CDR3s that did not begin with C, did not end with F or W, or were shorter than 7 amino acids. The MANAFEST web app was used to call antigen-specific clonotypes on the basis of expansion compared with the reference and with other culture wells. A clone was considered positive if significant expansion relative to the reference culture was observed in 2 of 3 replicate wells at an FDR below 0.05. To be called positive, a clone also had to show significant expansion compared with every other tandem well and an odds ratio greater than 5. CDR3 homology was quantified as pairwise Levenshtein distance, calculated with the stringdist R package after three terminal residues were trimmed from each end. TCRdb stores this immuneACCESS table with in-frame sequences only. Part of the clones is absent; in the studies checked, under half of the shortfall reflects unresolved V genes, and no reason is known for the rest. For V, J and clone size, that table is used; D and trimming come from the DNA. The sample table contains tens of thousands of clones; only one count was recorded for over 65% of them. Together, the top ten hold around a fifth of the sample.

Note on this clone: Its antigen specificity is not known. Base qualities are not provided; no much larger clone lies one nucleotide away.

Between the V and J ends, shortened by 1 base and 5 bases respectively, the junction contains 5 bases. Including the terminal cysteine and phenylalanine, the CDR3 comprises 12 residues. Here the CDR3 DNA is all that survives: 36 bases in frame from base 1. CDR1 and CDR2 are drawn from the germline V gene: MNHNS, SASEGT. CD4+ T cells from unexposed donors were collected before the COVID-19 pandemic (2011-2018). After roughly 11 days of culture, CD4+ T cells were isolated with the EasySep CD4+ T cell isolation kit. As far as cell numbers permitted, CD4+ T cells from unexposed donors were tested for reactivity against SARS-CoV-2 S and N as well as four spike pools from common cold coronaviruses. Approximately 2 million PBMCs per well were cultured in IMDM with approximately 5% human AB serum and about 9.2 IU/ml IL-2. Half of the culture medium was replaced with fresh IL-2-containing medium on days 3 and 7. In general, every peptide culture condition was set up in three replicate wells. Leukapheresis product for the unexposed donors was purchased commercially. PBMCs were isolated from leukapheresis product or whole blood by Ficoll-Paque PLUS gradient centrifugation. The PBMCs went either fresh into the expansion assay or into cryopreservation at -140 degrees C. The QIAamp Micro DNA Kit was used to extract genomic DNA from the CD4+ T cells.

This clonotype was sampled from a human donor in good health. Rearrangement joined TRBV6-1 to TRBJ2-5, with no D gene named confidently. The sequenced material came from CD4+ T cells from PBMCs, cultured in vitro. CDR3 sequence: CASSEVGETQYF. The DNA is TGTGCCAGCAGTGAAGTAGGGGAGACCCAGTACTTC.